This TCR beta chain emerged from a study of blood T cells in healthy people across ages. This CDR3 is built from 16 residues. V dropped 3 bases and J dropped 5; count of bases not matched to a gene: 10. CDR1 and CDR2 from the germline V gene are MNHNS and SASEGT. Notes on the study in general: The fall in TCR beta diversity per million T cells was roughly linear with age.

Together with a sample-barcoded 5' primer, a J-beta primer mix was included in a second PCR lasting about 6 to 11 cycles. TCRdb independently ran MiXCR on the 5' RACE reads; one entry per CDR3 protein. This sample carries about 1.7 million distinct CDR3 sequences, under 30% of them seen once, and the ten largest clones take roughly 8%. To note about this clonotype: Its target is unknown.

V usage is TRBV6-1 and J usage is TRBJ2-3; 8 positions agree with TRBD1. This sequence originates from a woman aged 25 to 39 in good health. Input material: blood. In DNA, the CDR3 is TGTGCCAGCAGTGAGGCGGACAGGGCGGCGGGAGATACGCAGTATTTT. Its protein is CASSEADRAAGDTQYF.